The 21 T cell receptor beta chains given below trace back to one sample, sequenced in a study of human T cells and chemical hapten exposure. The time point here: patch test 2, 6 weeks after DPC sensitization. The treatment denotes: therapeutic diphenylcyclopropenone sensitization with weekly scalp DPC. TCRdb re-analysed the RACE reads in MiXCR, keeping a single row per CDR3 protein. The sample yields more than 90,000 distinct CDR3 sequences, roughly 10% seen once. The sample here was whole blood, taken in connection with sensitization to the hapten diphenylcyclopropenone (DPC). These TCRs come from a woman in her thirties or forties with alopecia areata. Some clones in this sample may be carry-over from other donors' samples.

This clonotype was picked up a small number of times. This chain links TRBV18 with TRBJ2-2, with D unclear. This CDR3 is 14 amino acids long. V was pared by 3 bases and J by 1 base, with 6 bases between. CDR1 is KGHSH and CDR2 is LQKENI in the germline V gene. The CDR3 region is CASSPPENTGELFF. DNA for the CDR3: TGTGCCAGCTCACCCCCAGAGAACACCGGGGAGCTGTTTTTT.

This clonotype was counted many times. The rearrangement links TRBV6-2 or TRBV6-3 to TRBJ1-2; no definite D call. Per germline, CDR1 MNHEY and CDR2 SVGEGT. This CDR3 is built from 13 residues. V was trimmed by 0 bases and J by 8 bases, leaving 10 bases between them. The CDR3 region is CASSYSNGVGYTF. As DNA, the CDR3 is TGTGCCAGCAGTTACTCTAACGGGGTCGGCTACACCTTC.

CDR3 bases: TGCAGCGTTGAAGAACCGAGGCCCCCCTCGCAGTTCTTC. It specifies CSVEEPRPPSQFF. The gene calls are TRBV29-1 and TRBJ2-1; D unresolved. V shed 0 bases and J shed 12 bases, with 15 bases lying between them. Germline CDR1 and CDR2: SQVTM and ANQGSEA. CDR3 length: 13 residues.

The CDR3 DNA sequence: TGTGCCATCAGTGACCCTATAGCGCTCGGGGTCAATGAGCAGTTCTTC. This encodes CAISDPIALGVNEQFF. V is TRBV10-3 and J is TRBJ2-1; a weak D match, TRBD2 (5 bases). The germline V gene encodes CDR1 ENHRY and CDR2 SYGVKD. This CDR3 comprises 16 residues. V lost 3 bases to trimming and J lost 6 bases, with 18 bases between them.

Regarding this clonotype: This may arise from a read error, as a much more abundant clone is one base away. The chain's CDR3 is CASSLDRTGELFF. As DNA, the CDR3 is TGTGCCAGCAGCTTGGACCGCACCGGGGAGCTGTTTTTT. This sequence joins TRBV7-9 and TRBJ2-2; no definite D call. Germline V gene sequence: CDR1 SEHNR, CDR2 FQNEAQ (reference sequence). Between the trimmed V and J ends, which lost 3 bases and 4 bases, there was a span of 6 bases. The length of the CDR3 is 13 residues.

This clonotype has at least ten counts. The chain recombines TRBV14 with TRBJ1-6, with D unclear. CDR1 and CDR2 (germline): SGHDN, FVKESK. Trimming left V 4 bases short and J 7 bases short, with 8 bases between. CDR3 size: 13 residues. The CDR3 loop is CASSPTFNSPLHF. CDR3 sequence (DNA): TGTGCCAGCAGCCCGACGTTCAATTCACCCCTCCACTTT.

This clonotype was counted between two and nine times. This rearrangement joins TRBV6-5 to TRBJ2-1; D not certain. Deletions cut 7 bases from V and 1 base from J, with 14 bases between. Germline V gene lookup returns CDR1 MNHEY and CDR2 SVGAGI. There are 15 residues in the CDR3. For the CDR3, the DNA is TGTGCCAGCAACGAGAGCGTGACTTCCTACAATGAGCAGTTCTTC. It specifies CASNESVTSYNEQFF.

This clonotype was detected ten times or more. The chain uses TRBV6-5 and TRBJ2-1; 9 bases are shared with TRBD1. The ends lost 5 bases at V and 6 bases at J; junction bases unmatched: 8. CDR3 size: 15 residues. Germline values: CDR1 MNHEY, CDR2 SVGAGI. CDR3 nucleotide sequence: TGTGCCAGCAGTCCCCGGGACAGGGTAGGCAATGAGCAGTTCTTC. It is translated as CASSPRDRVGNEQFF.

This clonotype showed up just a few times. The chain uses TRBV12-3 or TRBV12-4 and TRBJ2-1, with D perhaps TRBD2 (6 bases). The CDR3 consists of 12 residues. V lost 6 bases, J lost 7 bases, and 10 bases lay in between. The DNA of the CDR3 is TGTGCCAGCAGCAGACTAGTAAATGAGCAGTTCTTC. It translates to CASSRLVNEQFF.

The chain couples TRBV5-4 to TRBJ2-7; the D is unclear. The CDR3 loop spans 13 amino acids. Germline V gives CDR1 SGHNT, CDR2 YYREEE (reference sequence). V was trimmed by 2 bases and J by 2 bases, leaving 8 bases between them. The CDR3 is CASSFDPAYEQYF. The CDR3 DNA follows: TGTGCCAGCAGCTTTGACCCCGCCTACGAGCAGTACTTC.

The table lists this clonotype with a few counts. The rearrangement joins TRBV29-1 to TRBJ1-1; tentatively, D is TRBD1 (5 bases). Trimming took off 7 bases at V and 5 bases at J, with 14 bases between the two ends. The CDR3 totals 12 residues. The germline V gene encodes CDR1 SQVTM and CDR2 ANQGSEA. CDR3 nucleotide sequence: TGCAGCGCGGAGCGGGGGAGAACTGAAGCTTTCTTT. Translated, it gives CSAERGRTEAFF.

The V and J genes are TRBV30 and TRBJ1-1; no clear D gene. Germline CDR1 GTSNPN, CDR2 SVGIG (reference sequence). The V end was cut by 0 bases, the J end by 4 bases, with 12 bases between. This CDR3 has 14 residues. The CDR3 coding sequence is TGTGCCTGGAGTGTACGACACTCACGCACTGAAGCTTTCTTT. It translates to CAWSVRHSRTEAFF.

This clonotype appeared many times. V gene TRBV9 combines with J gene TRBJ2-1; a possible D gene is TRBD1 (6 bases). In germline, CDR1 is SGDLS, CDR2 YYNGEE. V lost 2 bases and J lost 5, with 14 bases in between. The CDR3 runs 15 residues. In DNA form, the CDR3 reads TGTGCCAGCAGCGTCCGTGGGGGCCGCCACAATGAGCAGTTCTTC. Its translation is CASSVRGGRHNEQFF.

The chain has TRBV18 and TRBJ2-3; no reliable D call. The CDR3 consists of 13 residues. CDR1 is KGHSH, CDR2 LQKENI, per germline. The V and J ends lost 0 bases and 4 bases respectively, with 5 bases between them. CDR3 region: CASSPPPPDTQYF. The CDR3 DNA reads TGTGCCAGCTCACCACCTCCCCCAGATACGCAGTATTTT.

This clonotype has a count of ten or more. The chain has TRBV7-9 and TRBJ2-5, with 9 bases matching TRBD2. The CDR3 loop spans 17 amino acids. Germline CDR1 reads SEHNR; CDR2 reads FQNEAQ (reference sequence). After removal of 6 bases from V and 4 bases from J, the junction contained 15 bases not matched to a gene. The CDR3: CASSRRPPAGGRETQYF. Written as DNA, the CDR3 is TGTGCCAGCAGTCGCCGCCCCCCCGCGGGGGGGCGAGAGACCCAGTACTTC.

The sample holds many counts of this clonotype. CDR3 bases: TGTGCCAGCAGTCCAGCGGGAGTCGTTGCGGCAGATACGCAGTATTTT. Encoded protein: CASSPAGVVAADTQYF. V usage is TRBV6-5 and J usage is TRBJ2-3; 8 positions match TRBD2. With V trimmed by 5 bases and J by 4 bases, 11 bases remained unmatched. This CDR3 has 16 amino acids. Germline CDR1 reads MNHEY; CDR2 reads SVGAGI.

This rearrangement joins TRBV6-2 or TRBV6-3 to TRBJ2-7; weak D call: TRBD2 (5 bases). The CDR3 covers 13 residues. Between the trimmed V and J ends, which lost 7 bases and 1 base, there was a span of 11 bases. CDR1 MNHEY and CDR2 SVGEGT come from the germline V gene. The chain's CDR3 is CASNPSGSYEQYF. CDR3 DNA: TGTGCCAGCAATCCCTCGGGGTCCTACGAGCAGTACTTC.

There are many counts of this clonotype. This chain uses TRBV20-1 with TRBJ1-1; no clear D gene. CDR3 size: 16 residues. V lost 1 base, J lost 1 base, and 16 bases lay in between. The V gene's germline CDR1 is DFQATT and CDR2 SNEGSKA (reference sequence). CDR3 amino acids: CSARGHVRARNTEAFF. The CDR3 bases are TGCAGTGCTAGAGGGCATGTCAGAGCAAGGAACACTGAAGCTTTCTTT.

In this sample, this clonotype turned up many times. The rearrangement uses TRBV7-2 and TRBJ1-2; tentatively, D is TRBD1 (5 bases). Germline V lookup: CDR1 SGHTA, CDR2 FQGNSA. V was cut by 1 base and J by 2 bases, with 11 bases left in between. The CDR3 totals 15 residues. In DNA form, the CDR3 reads TGTGCCAGCAGCTTAGGTCGGGGGAAAAACTATGGCTACACCTTC. Amino acid sequence: CASSLGRGKNYGYTF.

In its sample, this clonotype was seen many times. The V gene is TRBV4-2, the J gene TRBJ2-7, with D uncertain. Germline CDR1 reads LGHNA; CDR2 reads YNFKEQ. The CDR3 has 15 amino acids. V dropped 1 base and J dropped 2 bases, with 12 bases sitting between them. The CDR3 DNA reads TGTGCCAGCAGCCAAGTGGCGGAGAGTACCTACGAGCAGTACTTC. Translation: CASSQVAESTYEQYF.

This clonotype appeared many times. This chain joins TRBV11-2 and TRBJ2-7; 9 bases line up with TRBD1. V lost 2 bases to trimming and J lost 3 bases; unmatched junction nucleotides: 5. Germline V gene sequence: CDR1 SGHAT, CDR2 FQNNGV. CDR3 length equals 15 residues. CDR3 region: CASSLLRQGDYEQYF. CDR3 DNA sequence: TGTGCCAGCAGCTTACTTAGACAGGGGGACTACGAGCAGTACTTC. Full variable domain (outside the CDR3, taken from reference TRBV11-2 and TRBJ2-7): EAGVAQSPRYKIIEKRQSVAFWCNPISGHATLYWYQQILGQGPKLLIQFQNNGVVDDSQLPKDRFSAERLKGVDSTLKIQPAKLEDSAVYLCASSLLRQGDYEQYFGPGTRLTVT.